This T cell receptor beta chain was sequenced for a study of blood T cell repertoires in COVID-19 (dated by TCRdb to the early 2020s). A note on the overall study: The collaborator samples originated in the United States, Italy and Spain and spanned the acute and convalescent phases of COVID-19. The material from the prospective study consisted of cDNA or gDNA derived from T cells, B-cell-depleted T cells, or PBMCs. Subjects who had been exposed to COVID-19, were actively infected with it, or had recovered from it provided the deeply sampled blood TCRbeta repertoires that made up the dataset. A freely available public database, intended as a resource for researchers studying the immune response to SARS-CoV-2, is where the repertoires were released. Samples were obtained from the ongoing ImmuneRACE study (first 160 participants) and from roughly 1,300 subjects provided by 6 global collaborators. Nearly every sample came with metadata listing a de-identified subject ID, COVID-19 status, age in years and sex. Where available, HLA class I and class II types were taken from metadata supplied by the sample provider and were not determined by assay-based typing. General study outcomes and caveats: Clinical and demographic metadata were provided uncurated, with the amount varying by source and participant.

The immunoSEQ Assay, a bias-controlled multiplex PCR, was used to amplify TCRbeta CDR3 regions from genomic DNA. The source study handled its data this way. The number of nucleated cells in each sample was estimated by amplification of reference gene primers within the assay. To quantify the absolute abundance of each unique TCRbeta CDR3 rearrangement, sequence reads were collapsed and filtered. For each sample, productive Simpson clonality was calculated as the square root of Simpson's diversity index over productive rearrangements. The table comes from immuneACCESS by way of TCRdb, which keeps in-frame sequences with V and J called. Part of the clones is missing from these tables; in studies checked, under half for an unresolved V gene and the rest for unknown reasons. That table furnishes V, J and clone size, whereas the DNA furnished D and trimming. This sample comprises fewer than 350,000 clones, about nine tenths of them detected only once. Of the sample, around 8.9% is held by the ten largest clones.

Germline trimming amounts to 6 bases on V and 5 bases on J, with 7 as the count of junction bases outside the gene matches. The cysteine opens and the phenylalanine closes a CDR3 of 14 amino acids. Just CDR3 DNA is preserved here, 42 bases in frame from base 1. Sequences MNHEY (CDR1) and SMNVEV (CDR2) are obtained from the germline V gene (reference sequence). Turning to this clone: What antigen it recognizes has not been identified. No clone much larger than this one lies a single base away; base qualities are absent.

At one collaborating source in Seattle, patients were enrolled during active infection and were followed longitudinally through the course of disease. Collaborating institutions collected whole blood in K2EDTA tubes following their own protocols. For TCRbeta analysis, collaborators shipped samples in one of three forms: frozen whole blood, isolated PBMCs, or DNA extracted from either of those sample types. Sequenced input: peripheral blood. The TCR originated in a man under 40 with COVID-19, enrolled during active disease. The V and J segments used are TRBV27 and TRBJ1-1, and 9 junctional nucleotides match TRBD1. In nucleotides, the sequence is TGTGCCAGCAGGGTACAGGGGGCCTGGACTGAAGCTTTCTTT. Translation gives CASRVQGAWTEAFF.